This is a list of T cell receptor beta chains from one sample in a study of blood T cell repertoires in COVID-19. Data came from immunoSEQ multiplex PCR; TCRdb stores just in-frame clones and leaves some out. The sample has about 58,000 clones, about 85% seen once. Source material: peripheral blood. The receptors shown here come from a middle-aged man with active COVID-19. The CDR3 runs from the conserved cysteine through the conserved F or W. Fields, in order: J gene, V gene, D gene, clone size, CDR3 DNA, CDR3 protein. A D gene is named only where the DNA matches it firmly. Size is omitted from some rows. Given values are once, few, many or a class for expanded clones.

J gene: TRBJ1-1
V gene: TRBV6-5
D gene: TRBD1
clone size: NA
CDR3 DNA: TGTGCCAGCAGAACGACAGGGGGCAGGGGCACTGAAGCTTTCTTT
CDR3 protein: CASRTTGGRGTEAFF

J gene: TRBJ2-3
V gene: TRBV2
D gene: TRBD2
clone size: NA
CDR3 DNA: TGTGCCAGCAGTGCGACTAGCGGGAGTGCAGATACGCAGTATTTT
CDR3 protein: CASSATSGSADTQYF

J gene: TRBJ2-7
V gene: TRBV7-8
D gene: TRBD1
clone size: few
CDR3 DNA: TGTGCCGACGCCCAGGACAGGGATGGCGAGCAGTACTTC
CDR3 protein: CADAQDRDGEQYF

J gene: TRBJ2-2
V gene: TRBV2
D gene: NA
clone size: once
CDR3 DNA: TGTGCCAGCAGGGTTACGGGGGGCAGCTGGGAGCTGTTTTTT
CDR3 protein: CASRVTGGSWELFF

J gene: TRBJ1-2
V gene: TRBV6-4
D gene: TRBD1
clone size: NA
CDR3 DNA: TGTGCCAGCACCCTCGGACAGGGAGGGGAAAGCTATGGCTACACCTTC
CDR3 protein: CASTLGQGGESYGYTF

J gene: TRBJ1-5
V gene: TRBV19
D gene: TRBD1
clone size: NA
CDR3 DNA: TGTGCCAGTAGTACTGACAGGGGAAACAATCAGCCCCAGCATTTT
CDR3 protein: CASSTDRGNNQPQHF

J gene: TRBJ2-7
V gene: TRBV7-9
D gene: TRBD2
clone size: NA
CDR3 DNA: TGTGCCAGCAGCTTAGCCGGGGAGGGGCAGCAGTACTTC
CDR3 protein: CASSLAGEGQQYF

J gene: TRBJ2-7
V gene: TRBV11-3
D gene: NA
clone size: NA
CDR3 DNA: TGTGCCAGCAGCTTGGACAGCTACGAGCAGTACTTC
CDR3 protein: CASSLDSYEQYF

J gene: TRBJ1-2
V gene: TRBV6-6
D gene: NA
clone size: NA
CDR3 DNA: TGTGCCAGCAGCCCTACCCGCCATGGCTACACCTTC
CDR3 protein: CASSPTRHGYTF

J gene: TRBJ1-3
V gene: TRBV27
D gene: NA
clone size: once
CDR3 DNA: TGTGCCAGCAGTTTAGGATCGGGAGGATCTGGAAACACCATATATTTT
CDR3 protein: CASSLGSGGSGNTIYF

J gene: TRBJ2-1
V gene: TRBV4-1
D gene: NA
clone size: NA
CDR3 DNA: TGCGCCAGCAGCGCACCCAGGGTCCCCTACAATGAGCAGTTCTTC
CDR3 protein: CASSAPRVPYNEQFF

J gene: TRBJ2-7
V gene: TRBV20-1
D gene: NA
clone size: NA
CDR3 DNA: TGCAGTGCTAGGGGGGGCTACGAGCAGTACTTC
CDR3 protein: CSARGGYEQYF

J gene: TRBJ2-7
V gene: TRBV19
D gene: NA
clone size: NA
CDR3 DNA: TGTGCCAGTGGGAAAGGACCGGGGGACGAGCAGTACTTC
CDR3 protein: CASGKGPGDEQYF

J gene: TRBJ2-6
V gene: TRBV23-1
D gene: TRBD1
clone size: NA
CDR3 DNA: TGCGCCAGCAGTCAATCCCACGACAGGGGTGATCCTGGGGCCAACGTCCTGACTTTC
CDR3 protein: CASSQSHDRGDPGANVLTF

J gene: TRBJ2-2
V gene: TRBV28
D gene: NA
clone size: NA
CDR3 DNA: TGTGCCAGCAGACAGGGTAGGAACACCGGGGAGCTGTTTTTT
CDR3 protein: CASRQGRNTGELFF

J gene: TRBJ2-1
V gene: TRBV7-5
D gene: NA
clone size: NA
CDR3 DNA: TGTGCCAGAGAGAGACAGAGGTATCGCTCCTACAATGAGCAGTTCTTC
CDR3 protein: CARERQRYRSYNEQFF

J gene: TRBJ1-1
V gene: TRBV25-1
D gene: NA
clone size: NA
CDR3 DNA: TGTGCCAGCAGTGTGGCAGGGTTCACTGAAGCTTTCTTT
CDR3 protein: CASSVAGFTEAFF

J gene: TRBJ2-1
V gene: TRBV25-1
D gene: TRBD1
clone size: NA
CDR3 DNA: TGTGCCAGCAGTGAAAGGGACAGCTCCTACAATGAGCAGTTCTTC
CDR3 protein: CASSERDSSYNEQFF

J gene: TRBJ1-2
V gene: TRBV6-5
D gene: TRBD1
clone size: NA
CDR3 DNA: TGTGCCAGCAATAGGGGGGACAGGGGTGGAGGCTACACCTTC
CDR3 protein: CASNRGDRGGGYTF

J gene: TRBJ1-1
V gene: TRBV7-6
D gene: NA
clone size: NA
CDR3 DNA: TGTGCCAGCAGCTCTGGAGAGTATGTAACGCTTTCTGAAATGGCTTTCTTT
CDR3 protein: CASSSGEYVTLSEMAFF

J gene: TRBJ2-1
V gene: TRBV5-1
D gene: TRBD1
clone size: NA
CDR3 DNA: TGCGCCAGCAGCTTGTGGACAGGGGGCGATGAGCAGTTCTTC
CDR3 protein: CASSLWTGGDEQFF

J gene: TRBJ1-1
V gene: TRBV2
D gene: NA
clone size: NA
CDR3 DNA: TGTGCCAGCAGTCCAAGGGGGAAAAGTCCTGAAGCTTTCTTT
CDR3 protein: CASSPRGKSPEAFF

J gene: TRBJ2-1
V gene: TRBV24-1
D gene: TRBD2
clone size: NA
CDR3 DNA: TGTGCCACCAGTGATTTGGGCGGGAGTGGTGAGCAGTTCTTC
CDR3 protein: CATSDLGGSGEQFF

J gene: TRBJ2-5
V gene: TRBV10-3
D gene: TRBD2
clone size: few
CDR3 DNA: TGTGCCATCAGTGAGTGGGGGACTAGCGGGACGGAGACCCAGTACTTC
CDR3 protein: CAISEWGTSGTETQYF

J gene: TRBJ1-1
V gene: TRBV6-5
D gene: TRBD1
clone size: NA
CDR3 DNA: TGTGCCAGCAGCAGACAGGGGTTTAGGACTGAAGCTTTCTTT
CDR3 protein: CASSRQGFRTEAFF

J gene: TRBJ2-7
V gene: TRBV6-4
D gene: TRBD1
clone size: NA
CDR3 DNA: TGTGCCAGCAGTGTCCCGGACAGGGCAATATGCTCCTACGAGCAGTACTTC
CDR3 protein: CASSVPDRAICSYEQYF

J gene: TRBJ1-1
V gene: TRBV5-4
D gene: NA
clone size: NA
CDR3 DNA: TGTGCCAGCAGCTTGTTGGCTGTGAACACTGAAGCTTTCTTT
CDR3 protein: CASSLLAVNTEAFF

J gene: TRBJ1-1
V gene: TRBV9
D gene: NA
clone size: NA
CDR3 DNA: TGTGCCAGCAGCGAACAGGGCATGAACACTGAAGCTTTCTTT
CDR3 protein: CASSEQGMNTEAFF

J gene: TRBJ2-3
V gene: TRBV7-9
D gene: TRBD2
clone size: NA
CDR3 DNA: TGTGCCTCGAGTAGCGGGAGGACCATACTTAGCACAGATACGCAGTATTTT
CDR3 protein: CASSSGRTILSTDTQYF

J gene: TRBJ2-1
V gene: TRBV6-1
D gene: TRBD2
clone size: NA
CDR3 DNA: TGTGCCAGCAGGGAAGACGCGGGAGCGGGCAATGAGCAGTTCTTC
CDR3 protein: CASREDAGAGNEQFF

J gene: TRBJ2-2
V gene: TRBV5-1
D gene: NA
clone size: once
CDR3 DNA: TGCGCCAGCAGCTTGACCGGGACTAACACCGGGGAGCTGTTTTTT
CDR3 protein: CASSLTGTNTGELFF

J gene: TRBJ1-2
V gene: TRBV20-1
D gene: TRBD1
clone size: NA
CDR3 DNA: TGCAGTCCTATGGGACAGTCGGACTACACCTTC
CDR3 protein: CSPMGQSDYTF

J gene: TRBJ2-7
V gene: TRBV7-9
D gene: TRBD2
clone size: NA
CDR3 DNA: TGTGCCAGCAGCTGGAGGACTAGCGGAGGACGAGACGAGCAGTACTTC
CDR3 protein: CASSWRTSGGRDEQYF